This record looks at one T cell receptor beta chain sequence and its context. The antigen remains unidentified. The data originate from a study of cytomegalovirus exposure and HLA in healthy donors. Points from the study as a whole: There were some public TCRs occurring in many donors, but most TCR sequences were rare. Through in vitro validation, a few CMV-associated chains were shown to be specific for CMV antigens. When analyzed later, the rates of TCR association showed variation by HLA locus, with DRB1 the most and HLA-C the fewest.

The V and J ends lost 2 bases and 1 base respectively, with 6 bases between them. This CDR3 is 13 amino acids long. The germline CDR1 and CDR2 sequences are SGHRS and YFSETQ. The PCR ran on 60 Vbeta and 13 Jbeta primers. The table came from immunoSEQ multiplex PCR; TCRdb's copy has only in-frame clones and leaves some out. This table has some 120,000 clones, roughly 80% appearing once. The receptor was isolated from a man aged 30-40 years in good health and CMV-seropositive. Material for sequencing was PBMCs. The V gene is TRBV5-1, the J gene TRBJ2-5; D ambiguous. This CDR3 is CASSFSGQETQYF. CDR3 nucleotides: TGCGCCAGCAGCTTCTCCGGCCAAGAGACCCAGTACTTC.